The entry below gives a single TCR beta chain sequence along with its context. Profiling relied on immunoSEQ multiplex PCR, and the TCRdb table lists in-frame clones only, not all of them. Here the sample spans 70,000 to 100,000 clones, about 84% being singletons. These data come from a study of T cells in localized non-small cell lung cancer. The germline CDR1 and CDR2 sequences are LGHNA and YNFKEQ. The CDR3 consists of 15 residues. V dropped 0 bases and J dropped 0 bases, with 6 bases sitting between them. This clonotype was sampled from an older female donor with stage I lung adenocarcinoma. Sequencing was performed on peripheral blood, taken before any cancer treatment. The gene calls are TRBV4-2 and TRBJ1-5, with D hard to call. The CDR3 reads CASSQDWGSNQPQHF. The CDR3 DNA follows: TGTGCCAGCAGCCAAGATTGGGGTAGCAATCAGCCCCAGCATTTT.